The 19 T cell receptor beta chains below all came from one sample that was sequenced in a study of early T cells in non-severe SARS-CoV-2 infection. One entry per CDR3 protein results from TCRdb running MiXCR on the 5' RACE reads. The table lists about 83,000 distinct CDR3 sequences, less than 11% of them singletons. Sample: whole blood, taken at baseline. These receptors originate from an adult who was a healthcare worker with PCR-confirmed SARS-CoV-2 infection or an uninfected control (not recorded which).

The table lists this clonotype with a few counts. The chain's CDR3 is CASSQDLDNEQFF. The CDR3 bases are TGTGCCAGCAGCCAAGATTTGGACAATGAGCAGTTCTTC. V is TRBV3-1 and J is TRBJ2-1; D gene unclear. The CDR3 sequence is 13 residues long. V was shortened by 0 bases and J by 5 bases, with 5 bases between the two germline ends. Germline V CDR1 and CDR2: LGHDT, YNNKEL (reference sequence).

In this sample, this clonotype turned up a few times. The V gene is TRBV18, the J gene TRBJ2-1; 7 bases are a match to TRBD2. Germline V gene data show CDR1 as KGHSH and CDR2 as LQKENI. The CDR3 covers 15 residues. Germline trimming cut 0 bases from V and 1 base from J; bases unmatched to any gene: 0. In nucleotides, the CDR3 is TGTGCCAGCTCACCACCGCGGGGGTCCTACAATGAGCAGTTCTTC. It is translated as CASSPPRGSYNEQFF.

The chain employs TRBV20-1 and TRBJ2-1, with 9 positions matching TRBD2. Per germline, CDR1 DFQATT and CDR2 SNEGSKA (reference sequence). This CDR3 spans 14 amino acids. V lost 3 bases to trimming and J lost 3 bases; unmatched junction nucleotides: 3. The CDR3: CSASPTSGYNEQFF. The CDR3, as DNA: TGCAGTGCTAGTCCGACTAGCGGCTACAATGAGCAGTTCTTC.

This clonotype was detected a few times. This chain links TRBV10-3 with TRBJ2-7; 8 bases line up with TRBD1. This CDR3 spans 14 amino acids. Germline values: CDR1 ENHRY, CDR2 SYGVKD. J lost 3 bases, V lost 11 bases, and 12 bases had no gene match. The CDR3 DNA sequence: TGTGCCGCCCGAGACAGGGGAGTTATCTACGAGCAGTACTTC. This gives the protein CAARDRGVIYEQYF.

This clonotype was seen a few times. V gene TRBV20-1 combines with J gene TRBJ2-6; 10 positions agree with TRBD1. The germline gives CDR1 DFQATT, CDR2 SNEGSKA (reference sequence). Germline trimming cut 5 bases from V and 2 bases from J; bases unmatched to any gene: 9. The CDR3 extends over 17 amino acids. In DNA form, the CDR3 reads TGCAGTGCTGATACCGGGACAGGGGTTCCTGGGGCCAACGTCCTGACTTTC. Amino acid sequence: CSADTGTGVPGANVLTF.

This clonotype appeared a few times. The chain employs TRBV3-1 and TRBJ1-2, with no clear D. Looked up from germline, CDR1 is LGHDT and CDR2 is YNNKEL (reference sequence). CDR3 length equals 15 residues. V was clipped by 5 bases and J by 4 bases, with 17 bases between them. CDR3 nucleotides: TGTGCCAGCAGCGTCCGACGGCCCGGAGGCTATGGCTACACCTTC. Translation gives CASSVRRPGGYGYTF.

The gene calls are TRBV5-1 and TRBJ2-3, with 12 bases aligning to TRBD2. The germline CDR1 and CDR2 sequences are SGHRS and YFSETQ. There are 16 residues in the CDR3. With 0 bases clipped from V and 5 bases from J, the junction kept 4 bases outside the gene matches. The CDR3: CASSLVLAGGGDTQYF. DNA for the CDR3: TGCGCCAGCAGCTTGGTACTAGCGGGAGGTGGAGATACGCAGTATTTT.

The sample holds many counts of this clonotype. The gene calls are TRBV6-6 and TRBJ2-1; D is uncertain. The V gene's germline CDR1 is MNHNY and CDR2 SVGAGI (reference sequence). The CDR3 consists of 11 residues. Trimming pared 6 bases from V and 10 bases from J, leaving 10 bases between. CDR3 protein: CASREIEEQFF. The CDR3 DNA reads TGTGCCAGCAGGGAGATTGAGGAGCAGTTCTTC.

This clonotype was seen many times. The CDR3 nucleotides read TGCAGTGCTAGACGCACAAGCACAGATACGCAGTATTTT. It is translated as CSARRTSTDTQYF. The J gene is TRBJ2-3, the V gene TRBV20-1; unclear D gene. The V gene lost 2 bases and the J gene lost 0 bases, with 6 bases spanning the gap. The germline V gene encodes CDR1 DFQATT and CDR2 SNEGSKA (reference sequence). This CDR3 is built from 13 residues.

The sample holds many counts of this clonotype. CDR3 bases: TGTGCCAGCAGCTTAGCGGGACTAGCGGGAGGCCGCTACGAGCAGTACTTC. Its protein is CASSLAGLAGGRYEQYF. The rearrangement uses TRBV13 and TRBJ2-7; 15 bases agree with TRBD2. Trimming took 1 base from V and 3 from J; bases not matched to a gene: 4. Germline values: CDR1 PRHDT, CDR2 FYEKMQ (reference sequence). The CDR3 is made up of 17 amino acids.

V usage is TRBV6-2 or TRBV6-3 and J usage is TRBJ2-1, with D perhaps matching TRBD1 (5 bases). The germline V and J ends were trimmed by 6 bases and 9 bases, with 15 bases remaining between them. Germline V gene sequence: CDR1 MNHEY, CDR2 SVGEGT. This CDR3 region has 13 residues. CDR3 sequence (DNA): TGTGCCAGCAGCCAACTTTTAGGGGCTGAGCAGTTCTTC. Its translation is CASSQLLGAEQFF.

This clonotype was detected a few times. J is TRBJ1-1 and V is TRBV12-3 or TRBV12-4, with D maybe TRBD1 (5 bases). This CDR3 contains 13 residues. Trimming pared 6 bases from V and 11 bases from J, leaving 19 bases between. The CDR3 loop is CASSSTGPSRAFF. The CDR3 DNA reads TGTGCCAGCAGCAGTACGGGACCCTCGCGGGCTTTCTTT.

This clonotype was seen only a few times. This CDR3 reads CASSETAKNIQYF. The CDR3 DNA follows: TGTGCCAGCAGTGAGACGGCCAAAAACATTCAGTACTTC. This chain connects TRBV2 to TRBJ2-4; D is unclear. The CDR3 loop spans 13 amino acids. Trimming pared 3 bases from V and 1 base from J, leaving 4 bases between. Germline CDR1 SNHLY, CDR2 FYNNEI. Full variable domain (remainder filled in from reference TRBV2 and TRBJ2-4): EPEVTQTPSHQVTQMGQEVILRCVPISNHLYFYWYRQILGQKVEFLVSFYNNEISEKSEIFDDQFSVERPDGSNFTLKIRSTKLEDSAMYFCASSETAKNIQYFGAGTRLSVL.

This clonotype was seen more than once but under ten times. The genes are TRBV20-1 and TRBJ2-7, with D perhaps TRBD1 or TRBD2 (5 bases each). V lost 2 bases, J lost 7 bases, and 18 bases lay in between. Germline CDR1 and CDR2: DFQATT and SNEGSKA (reference sequence). The CDR3 totals 14 residues. CDR3 sequence: CSARPVTRGWEQYF. DNA of the CDR3: TGCAGTGCTAGACCCGTGACGAGGGGATGGGAGCAGTACTTC.

This clonotype was detected ten times or more. The CDR3 nucleotides are TGTGCCAGCAGCCCGGGGGGGCATCGCAATGAGCAGTTCTTC. This codes for CASSPGGHRNEQFF. The rearrangement uses TRBV6-6 and TRBJ2-1; 8 positions agree with TRBD2. The germline gives CDR1 MNHNY, CDR2 SVGAGI (reference sequence). CDR3 size: 14 residues. The ends lost 6 bases at V and 6 bases at J; junction bases unmatched: 7.

There are many counts of this clonotype. The chain joins TRBV12-3 or TRBV12-4 to TRBJ2-5; 7 bases are a match to TRBD2. The CDR3 loop spans 15 amino acids. V dropped 3 bases and J dropped 2; count of bases not matched to a gene: 6. The CDR3 loop reads CASSFRGVGQETQYF. DNA of the CDR3: TGTGCCAGCAGTTTTCGGGGGGTTGGACAAGAGACCCAGTACTTC.

This chain connects TRBV10-2 to TRBJ1-5; no definite D call. Germline V gene data show CDR1 as WSHSY and CDR2 as SAAADI. The CDR3 has 12 residues. With 4 bases removed from V and 4 bases from J, the gap between germline ends came to 5 bases. CDR3 nucleotide sequence: TGCGCCAGCAGTGGGGGTAATCAGCCCCAGCATTTT. Translating it yields CASSGGNQPQHF.

This clonotype was recorded a few times. The chain recombines TRBV12-3 or TRBV12-4 with TRBJ1-1; a weak D match, TRBD1 (5 bases). V lost 3 bases, J lost 4 bases, and 12 bases lay in between. CDR3 length equals 14 residues. In nucleotides, the CDR3 is TGTGCCAGCAGTTTCGCAGGGCCGGGCACTGAAGCTTTCTTT. Translation: CASSFAGPGTEAFF.

The V call is TRBV6-4, the J call TRBJ2-2; the D is unclear. Per germline, CDR1 MRHNA and CDR2 SNTAGT. Trimming removed 0 bases at V and 8 bases at J, with 7 bases between. CDR3 length: 13 amino acids. Written as DNA, the CDR3 is TGTGCCAGCAGTGACTCGGCGAGTGGGGAGCTGTTTTTT. This gives the protein CASSDSASGELFF.